This section outlines one T cell receptor beta chain sequence together with its context. No antigen is known for it. There are 15 residues in the CDR3. V shed 4 bases and J shed 9 bases, with 22 bases lying between them. Germline CDR1 is GTSNPN and CDR2 is SVGIG (reference sequence). These data belong to a study of shared clonotypes between healthy human individuals. Looking at the study overall: Ranging from 18 to 49 in age, donors were two women and a few men.

Study findings and constraints: Among several donors, approximately 4.6% of naive CD4 clonotypes were found in common. Only blood samples were collected, and tissue repertoires likely differ. Sequencing depth was expected to influence donor clonotype sharing.

Libraries were prepared by immunoSEQ multiplex PCR; TCRdb keeps only in-frame clonotypes and omits some of them. The sample contains about 1 million clones, 60% to 80% of which appear only once. The receptor comes from a man aged 18-30 years in good health. Source material: memory CD4+ T cells sorted from blood. Subset denoted: CD45RA-negative fraction. V gene TRBV30 combines with J gene TRBJ1-5, with D possibly matching TRBD1 (6 bases). The CDR3 is CAWNPSPDSRGPQHF. The CDR3 region has the DNA TGTGCCTGGAACCCTAGTCCGGACAGCCGGGGGCCCCAGCATTTT.